What follows are 23 T cell receptor beta chains derived from one specimen sequenced in a study of shared T cell receptors in the human thymus. The data were produced by immunoSEQ multiplex PCR, yet TCRdb's version contains in-frame clones alone and is incomplete. Of hundreds of thousands of clones listed, 80% to 90% were seen once; the top ten hold approximately 0.0097%. The sample also formed part of further work on human thymus T cells.

Sequenced material: thymocytes. The receptors derive from a boy less than two years old with a congenital heart defect.

The chain links TRBV6-5 to TRBJ1-5; D remains unclear. The CDR3 length is 13 residues. V was shortened by 6 bases and J by 5 bases, with 11 bases between the two germline ends. Germline CDR1 MNHEY, CDR2 SVGAGI. The CDR3 loop is CASRSDKYQPQHF. DNA of the CDR3: TGTGCCAGCAGATCTGACAAATATCAGCCCCAGCATTTT.

The chain's CDR3 is CASSRQEIATNEKLFF. The CDR3, as DNA: TGTGCCAGCTCACGACAGGAGATTGCAACTAATGAAAAACTGTTTTTT. The genes are TRBV2 and TRBJ1-4; a possible D gene is TRBD1 (6 bases). V was trimmed by 8 bases and J by 0 bases, leaving 16 bases between them. Germline V lookup: CDR1 SNHLY, CDR2 FYNNEI. The CDR3 spans 16 residues.

The chain combines TRBV11-2 with TRBJ2-3; 13 bases are a match to TRBD2. CDR1 SGHAT and CDR2 FQNNGV come from the germline V gene. V dropped 6 bases and J dropped 2; count of bases not matched to a gene: 8. The CDR3 covers 17 residues. The CDR3 spells CASRPPGLAGSTDTQYF. In nucleotides, the CDR3 is TGTGCCAGCAGGCCCCCGGGACTAGCGGGATCCACAGATACGCAGTATTTT. Variable domain in full (rest from reference TRBV11-2 and TRBJ2-3): EAGVAQSPRYKIIEKRQSVAFWCNPISGHATLYWYQQILGQGPKLLIQFQNNGVVDDSQLPKDRFSAERLKGVDSTLKIQPAKLEDSAVYLCASRPPGLAGSTDTQYFGPGTRLTVL.

V usage is TRBV19 and J usage is TRBJ1-2; 9 nucleotides align to TRBD1. Germline V gene sequence: CDR1 LNHDA, CDR2 SQIVND (reference sequence). V was clipped by 4 bases and J by 4 bases; unmatched bases: 10. CDR3 length: 16 amino acids. CDR3: CASSRPRDRVTYGYTF. The CDR3, as DNA: TGTGCCAGTAGTAGACCCCGGGACAGGGTGACCTATGGCTACACCTTC.

The CDR3 DNA sequence: TGTGCCAGCACGAACGGTACTAATGAAAAACTGTTTTTT. This encodes CASTNGTNEKLFF. This chain uses TRBV28 with TRBJ1-4; D unclear. This CDR3 has 13 residues. V lost 7 bases to trimming and J lost 2 bases, with 8 bases between them. Looked up from germline, CDR1 is MDHEN and CDR2 is SYDVKM. Variable domain in full (rest from reference TRBV28 and TRBJ1-4): DVKVTQSSRYLVKRTGEKVFLECVQDMDHENMFWYRQDPGLGLRLIYFSYDVKMKEKGDIPEGYSVSREKKERFSLILESASTNQTSMYLCASTNGTNEKLFFGSGTQLSVL.

V gene TRBV6-6 combines with J gene TRBJ1-2; D ambiguous. CDR1 and CDR2 from the germline V gene are MNHNY and SVGAGI (reference sequence). V was clipped by 1 base and J by 0 bases, with 6 bases between them. The CDR3 totals 14 residues. CDR3 DNA sequence: TGTGCCAGCAGTTACTTGCCGGCTAACTATGGCTACACCTTC. It is translated as CASSYLPANYGYTF.

The J gene is TRBJ2-3, the V gene TRBV7-7; D gene ambiguous. V gave up 5 bases and J gave up 4 bases, with 16 bases separating them. The germline V gene encodes CDR1 SSHAT and CDR2 FNYEAQ (reference sequence). The CDR3 loop spans 15 amino acids. DNA for the CDR3: TGTGCCAGCAGCCGTCTAGAGATTTGGGCAGATACGCAGTATTTT. Protein product: CASSRLEIWADTQYF.

This clone was recorded a few times. V usage is TRBV4-3 and J usage is TRBJ1-4, with 9 bases matching TRBD1. J lost 3 bases, V lost 0 bases, and 2 bases had no gene match. The CDR3 has 16 residues. CDR1 LGHNA and CDR2 YSLEER come from the germline V gene. CDR3 protein: CASSQEGDRANEKLFF. The CDR3 DNA reads TGCGCCAGCAGCCAAGAGGGGGACAGGGCTAATGAAAAACTGTTTTTT.

The rearrangement uses TRBV4-3 and TRBJ2-5; the match to TRBD2 covers 7 bases. CDR1 LGHNA and CDR2 YSLEER come from the germline V gene. V shed 1 base and J 6 bases; nucleotides not matched to a gene: 11. There are 16 residues in the CDR3. CDR3 DNA sequence: TGCGCCAGCAGCCAAGTAAGCGGGGCGGGTAAGAAGACCCAGTACTTC. This sequence encodes CASSQVSGAGKKTQYF.

This rearrangement joins TRBV5-8 to TRBJ2-3; 9 positions agree with TRBD2. Germline values: CDR1 SGHTS, CDR2 YDEGEE. The CDR3 contains 18 residues. V shed 0 bases and J 2 bases; nucleotides not matched to a gene: 10. CDR3 in amino acids: CASSLGVAGVSPTDTQYF. CDR3 nucleotides: TGTGCCAGCAGCTTGGGGGTAGCGGGAGTTTCCCCCACAGATACGCAGTATTTT.

The CDR3: CASSLIPQGVGTDTQYF. The CDR3 coding sequence is TGCGCCAGCAGCTTGATCCCACAGGGAGTGGGCACAGATACGCAGTATTTT. This chain connects TRBV5-1 to TRBJ2-3; tentatively, D is TRBD1 (6 bases). This CDR3 region has 17 residues. The V end was cut by 1 base, the J end by 1 base, with 16 bases between. Germline assignment: CDR1 SGHRS and CDR2 YFSETQ.

The chain joins TRBV6-1 to TRBJ2-1; 8 nucleotides agree with TRBD1. This CDR3 comprises 15 residues. The germline gives CDR1 MNHNS, CDR2 SASEGT. V shed 6 bases, J shed 3 bases, and the junction held 7 bases outside the gene matches. Here the CDR3 reads CASSGYRGYYNEQFF. CDR3 in DNA: TGTGCCAGCAGCGGGTACAGGGGGTACTACAATGAGCAGTTCTTC.

The chain carries TRBV28 and TRBJ2-7, with 8 bases that match TRBD1. Germline V lookup: CDR1 MDHEN, CDR2 SYDVKM. The length of the CDR3 is 14 residues. V lost 4 bases, J lost 3 bases, and 5 bases stayed unmatched. The CDR3 bases are TGTGCCAGCAGTTATGGGGACAGGATCTACGAGCAGTACTTC. Encoded protein: CASSYGDRIYEQYF.

The CDR3, as DNA: TGTGCCTGGAGAGGGGTGGGGCAGTCGACCCGTACGCAGTATTTT. Amino acid sequence: CAWRGVGQSTRTQYF. This chain links TRBV30 with TRBJ2-3; weak D call: TRBD1 (5 bases). This CDR3 has 15 residues. CDR1 is GTSNPN, CDR2 SVGIG, per germline (reference sequence). V was clipped by 3 bases and J by 8 bases, with 21 bases between them.

The rearrangement links TRBV2 to TRBJ1-1; 7 bases match TRBD1. Germline CDR1 is SNHLY and CDR2 is FYNNEI. The CDR3 contains 15 residues. V was clipped by 2 bases and J by 0 bases; unmatched bases: 3. The CDR3 here is CASSESQGVNTEAFF. The CDR3 DNA follows: TGTGCCAGCAGTGAAAGTCAGGGGGTGAACACTGAAGCTTTCTTT.

The chain joins TRBV6-4 to TRBJ2-7, with 10 nucleotides matching TRBD2. The CDR3 runs to 17 residues. The germline CDR1 and CDR2 sequences are MRHNA and SNTAGT. The V and J ends lost 4 bases and 4 bases, in that order; junction bases with no gene match: 13. CDR3 sequence: CASSGPSGGGDFYEQYF. In DNA, the CDR3 is TGTGCCAGCAGTGGCCCCAGCGGGGGGGGAGACTTTTACGAGCAGTACTTC.

This sequence joins TRBV19 and TRBJ2-1; 10 positions match TRBD2. The trim removed 10 bases at V and 4 bases at J, leaving 4 bases unmatched. The CDR3 has 13 residues. The germline CDR1 and CDR2 sequences are LNHDA and SQIVND (reference sequence). The CDR3 spells CATGTSEYNEQFF. The CDR3 bases are TGTGCCACCGGGACTAGCGAGTACAATGAGCAGTTCTTC.

The genes are TRBV27 and TRBJ2-3, with TRBD2 identical over 11 bases. Germline V gene data show CDR1 as MNHEY and CDR2 as SMNVEV (reference sequence). The CDR3 extends over 15 amino acids. Unmatched junction bases numbered 2, after V lost 1 base and J lost 5 bases. The CDR3, as DNA: TGTGCCAGCAGTTTATTAGCGGGGGGGCAAGATACGCAGTATTTT. As protein: CASSLLAGGQDTQYF.

This chain joins TRBV5-1 and TRBJ2-5; 7 bases line up with TRBD2. In germline, CDR1 is SGHRS, CDR2 YFSETQ. The trim removed 3 bases at V and 5 bases at J, leaving 7 bases unmatched. This CDR3 has 14 amino acids. The CDR3 reads CASSWERESETQYF. CDR3 nucleotide sequence: TGCGCCAGCAGCTGGGAGCGGGAAAGTGAGACCCAGTACTTC.

The chain has TRBV6-5 and TRBJ2-5, with 14 bases matching TRBD2. The J call is uncertain, as TRBJ2-7 better fits the DNA end. The CDR3 runs to 16 residues. Germline V lookup: CDR1 MNHEY, CDR2 SVGAGI. As DNA, the CDR3 is TGTGCCAGCAGTTACCCGGGACTAGCGGGAGAGTACGAGCAGTACTTC. Its protein product is CASSYPGLAGEYEQYF.

This clone was seen only a few times. This chain uses TRBV28 with TRBJ1-5; 7 bases agree with TRBD1. In germline, CDR1 is MDHEN, CDR2 SYDVKM. After removal of 6 bases from V and 0 bases from J, the junction contained 5 bases not matched to a gene. CDR3 length equals 15 residues. This CDR3 reads CASSPDRASNQPQHF. The CDR3 bases are TGTGCCAGCAGCCCCGACAGGGCTAGCAATCAGCCCCAGCATTTT.

This chain joins TRBV5-1 and TRBJ1-1; possibly TRBD1 for D (6 bases). V lost 3 bases and J lost 3, with 12 bases in between. The CDR3 contains 14 residues. Germline CDR1 is SGHRS and CDR2 is YFSETQ. The CDR3, as DNA: TGCGCCAGCAGCTCGGACAGTTACTACACTGAAGCTTTCTTT. This encodes CASSSDSYYTEAFF.

This clone was seen once. The chain couples TRBV27 to TRBJ2-1; 9 bases agree with TRBD1. From germline, CDR1 is MNHEY and CDR2 SMNVEV (reference sequence). The trim removed 6 bases at V and 6 bases at J, leaving 9 bases unmatched. The CDR3 extends over 15 amino acids. The chain's CDR3 is CASRPTGGFVNEQFF. The CDR3 DNA reads TGTGCCAGCAGACCAACAGGGGGCTTTGTCAATGAGCAGTTCTTC.